What follows is one TCR beta chain and its context. Its cognate antigen is unknown. The data belong to a study of T cells expressing NK-cell markers. Turning to the study itself: Sorted CD3+CD56+NKG2C+, CD3+CD56+NKG2C- and CD3+CD56-NKG2C+ T cells provided the TCR beta repertoires. Out of eight donors sequenced, seven tested HCMV-seropositive and the remaining one seronegative.

In generating TCR beta cDNA, 5'RACE template switching with UMIs was used. TCRdb reprocessed the 5' RACE reads and keeps a single row for each CDR3 protein, giving no DNA. This repertoire includes around 280,000 distinct CDR3 sequences. Overall study results and limits: Leadership of the CD3+CD56-NKG2C+ fraction also belonged to these clonotypes in four donors.

The sequence derives from a man aged 18 to 30 in good health. Sequences were obtained from blood T cells: a sorted CD56 or NKG2C T cell subset, CD4+ or CD8+ T cells, or bulk PBMC T cells (not recorded which).

The CDR3: CAIRQREVDNEQFF. The chain uses TRBV10-3 and TRBJ2-1; the D call from TCRdb, TRBD2, cannot be confirmed without DNA. The CDR3 contains 14 residues. CDR1 is ENHRY, CDR2 SYGVKD, per germline.